These T cell receptor beta chains were read from a single sample in a study of cytomegalovirus exposure and HLA in healthy donors. Assay used: immunoSEQ multiplex PCR; TCRdb lists only in-frame clones, some missing. In the table there are around 76,000 clones, around 70% of which are singletons. The sequencing input was PBMCs. These receptors originate from a middle-aged woman in good health and CMV-seropositive. Both conserved end residues are part of each CDR3. D genes are given only for firm matches. Size is stated for part of the rows, as once, few or many counts, or as a class when the clone is expanded.

>-|-|TRBJ2-7|TRBV27
CASSFRVLNEQYF
TGTGCCAGCAGTTTCCGGGTACTCAACGAGCAGTACTTC
>TRBD1|medium-sized|TRBJ1-1|TRBV7-2
CASMGQTYTEAFF
TGTGCCAGTATGGGACAGACCTACACTGAAGCTTTCTTT
>-|-|TRBJ2-7|TRBV4-3
CASSQGGGGVDEQYF
TGCGCCAGCAGCCAAGGGGGTGGAGGTGTGGACGAGCAGTACTTC
>-|-|TRBJ1-4|TRBV4-1
CASSQGNSSPGKLFF
TGCGCCAGCAGCCAAGGAAATTCTAGTCCGGGAAAACTGTTTTTT
>TRBD2|few|TRBJ2-1|TRBV7-8
CASSLEAGVYNEQFF
TGTGCCAGCAGCTTAGAAGCGGGGGTCTACAATGAGCAGTTCTTC
>-|-|TRBJ1-1|TRBV15
CATSRVQANTEAFF
TGTGCCACCAGCAGGGTGCAGGCGAACACTGAAGCTTTCTTT
>TRBD1|-|TRBJ2-7|TRBV7-6
CASSATGTGGLDEQYF
TGTGCCAGCAGCGCCACCGGGACAGGGGGCCTGGACGAGCAGTACTTC
>-|few|TRBJ2-5|TRBV4-1
CASSQGRGLQETQYF
TGCGCCAGCAGCCAAGGACGTGGACTCCAAGAGACCCAGTACTTC
>TRBD1|-|TRBJ2-7|TRBV6-5
CASSRGQAYEQYF
TGTGCCAGCAGCCGTGGACAGGCCTACGAGCAGTACTTC
>-|-|TRBJ1-6|TRBV6-6
CASSTRQANNSPLHF
TGTGCCAGCAGTACGCGACAGGCGAATAATTCACCCCTCCACTTT
>-|-|TRBJ2-3|TRBV7-9
CASSLVEGFVDTQYF
TGTGCCAGCAGCTTAGTGGAGGGTTTTGTGGATACGCAGTATTTT
>TRBD2|-|TRBJ2-7|TRBV7-2
CASSGWAGVSDEQYF
TGTGCCAGCAGCGGATGGGCGGGAGTATCTGACGAGCAGTACTTC
>TRBD1|-|TRBJ2-1|TRBV6-4
CASRLGTGSPNEQFF
TGTGCCAGCAGACTAGGGACAGGCTCCCCCAATGAGCAGTTCTTC
>-|-|TRBJ2-3|TRBV5-1
CASAGGYTDTQYF
TGCGCCAGCGCAGGTGGTTACACAGATACGCAGTATTTT
>-|once|TRBJ2-5|TRBV23-1
CASSQSRDSQETQYF
TGCGCCAGCAGTCAGTCTCGGGACTCTCAAGAGACCCAGTACTTC
>TRBD2|-|TRBJ2-1|TRBV5-4
CASSLGVLAGVYNEQFF
TGTGCCAGCAGCTTGGGGGTTCTAGCGGGGGTTTACAATGAGCAGTTCTTC
>TRBD2|once|TRBJ2-3|TRBV7-2
CASSLRTSGRFRDTQYF
TGTGCCAGCAGCCTAAGGACTAGCGGGAGGTTCAGAGATACGCAGTATTTT
>TRBD1|-|TRBJ1-3|TRBV19
CASRARHRGSGNTIYF
TGTGCCAGTAGGGCCCGACACAGGGGCTCTGGAAACACCATATATTTT
>-|-|TRBJ2-1|TRBV29-1
CSVAGDYNEQFF
TGCAGCGTTGCGGGGGACTACAATGAGCAGTTCTTC
>-|-|TRBJ1-2|TRBV4-1
CASSQDTVGYTF
TGCGCCAGCAGCCAAGATACGGTAGGCTACACCTTC
>TRBD1|-|TRBJ1-6|TRBV4-1
CASSQFTGTGGNSPLHF
TGCGCCAGCAGCCAATTTACCGGGACAGGGGGCAATTCACCCCTCCACTTT
>TRBD1|-|TRBJ1-1|TRBV12-5
CASSNTGANTEAFF
TGTGCTAGTAGTAATACAGGGGCGAACACTGAAGCTTTCTTT
>-|-|TRBJ2-7|TRBV28
CASSSRDWSYEQYF
TGTGCCAGCAGTTCCCGGGACTGGTCCTACGAGCAGTACTTC
>-|-|TRBJ1-2|TRBV5-4
CASRPPGTSGNGYTF
TGTGCCAGCAGGCCACCCGGGACAAGTGGCAATGGCTACACCTTC
>-|-|TRBJ2-1|TRBV5-1
CASSMSRNEQFF
TGCGCCAGCAGCATGAGCCGTAATGAGCAGTTCTTC
>TRBD1|-|TRBJ1-6|TRBV10-2
CASSESRAGGHSPLHF
TGCGCCAGCAGTGAGTCGAGGGCAGGGGGTCATTCACCCCTCCACTTT
>TRBD2|once|TRBJ2-1|TRBV28
CASSLMRLADEQFF
TGTGCCAGCAGTTTAATGCGACTAGCGGATGAGCAGTTCTTC
>-|-|TRBJ1-5|TRBV5-6
CASSFLGGNQPQHF
TGTGCCAGCAGCTTTCTAGGGGGTAATCAGCCCCAGCATTTT
>TRBD2|-|TRBJ2-7|TRBV10-3
CASWGGLRLEQYF
TGTGCCAGCTGGGGGGGACTAAGGCTCGAGCAGTACTTC
>-|-|TRBJ2-1|TRBV6-5
CASSSFDEQFF
TGTGCCAGCAGCAGTTTCGATGAGCAGTTCTTC
>TRBD2|-|TRBJ2-4|TRBV28
CASSLGGVAKNIQYF
TGTGCCAGCAGTTTAGGGGGGGTAGCCAAAAACATTCAGTACTTC
>-|-|TRBJ2-3|TRBV14
CASSYSTSTDTQYF
TGTGCCAGCAGCTACAGCACTAGCACAGATACGCAGTATTTT
>TRBD1|-|TRBJ1-5|TRBV4-1
CASSQDGQGNQPQHF
TGCGCCAGCAGCCAAGATGGACAGGGCAATCAGCCCCAGCATTTT
>TRBD2|-|TRBJ2-1|TRBV9
CASSVTSGGVPNEQFF
TGTGCCAGCAGCGTAACTAGCGGGGGGGTACCCAATGAGCAGTTCTTC
>-|-|TRBJ1-4|TRBV27
CASARRAYMVTNEKLFF
TGTGCCAGCGCAAGGAGAGCCTACATGGTAACTAATGAAAAACTGTTTTTT
>TRBD1|once|TRBJ1-2|TRBV2
CASSTGTDYGYTF
TGTGCCAGCAGTACCGGGACAGATTATGGCTACACCTTC
>TRBD1|-|TRBJ1-2|TRBV5-1
CASSLGTGNYGYTF
TGCGCCAGCAGCTTAGGGACAGGGAATTATGGCTACACCTTC
>TRBD2|-|TRBJ2-5|TRBV9
CASSVGQGGETQYF
TGTGCCAGCAGCGTAGGGCAGGGAGGGGAGACCCAGTACTTC
>-|-|TRBJ1-5|TRBV5-5
CASSLGHRDYSNQPQHF
TGTGCCAGCAGCTTGGGTCACAGGGACTATAGCAATCAGCCCCAGCATTTT
>TRBD1|-|TRBJ1-1|TRBV6-5
CASSGTANTEAFF
TGTGCCAGCAGTGGGACAGCTAACACTGAAGCTTTCTTT